What follows is one TCR beta chain and its context. Its antigen is unknown. There are no base qualities to consult, and no much larger clone falls within one base. TCR beta CDR3 regions were amplified from RNA transcripts. The first round of RT-PCR for the TCR CDR3 was performed with the HTBI primer set and the Qiagen OneStep RT-PCR kit. A second multiplex PCR round built the libraries, followed by size selection and purification. Paired-end sequencing of the libraries was performed with 100 bp reads on an Illumina HiSeq2000. The authors' pipeline ran thus. Raw data were processed with SOAPnuke, discarding reads with adapters, uncalled bases, mean Phred below 15, or no exact constant-primer or identifier match. High-quality paired reads were merged with COPE v1.2.5, and unique nucleotide sequences were defined as clonotypes. MiTCR v1.1 was used to align the clonotypes against IMGT TRBV, TRBD and TRBJ reference segments. The analysis included only V-J combinations with a frequency above 0.0001, which together covered 98% to 99.2% of the repertoires. A TCS score was defined as the ratio of F50 (clonal expansion) to E x V (chaos), with BLOSUM62-based TCRdist applied between CDR3 peptides within each V-J. Welch's t-statistics and random forest reduced around 520 V-J features to under 15, which were used in a naive Bayes classifier (R e1071). TCRdb reprocessing: public reads trimmed at Q25 with fastp, clones called with MiXCR, in-frame beta chains kept. Each CDR3 protein appears once, grouped with its most common genes and DNA. The authors' filters were not applied to this entry. This sample has approximately 600,000 distinct CDR3 sequences in its table, and about 20% of those were observed once. The ten biggest clones cover roughly a third of the sample.

Ophthalmopathy patients had moderately to severely active disease, with a Clinical Activity Score of 3 or more, a NOSPECS grade of 4 or more, and a disease duration of less than 3 months. Any patient with an uncontrolled infection, another autoimmune disease, pregnancy or lactation was excluded. Diagnoses were based on clinical symptoms, serum thyroxine and TRAb, thyroid ultrasound and orbital computed tomography. Ficoll-Paque density gradient centrifugation was used to isolate PBMCs from approximately 10 ml of fresh peripheral blood. Total RNA was extracted with Trizol reagent, and quality was checked on an Agilent 2100 Bioanalyzer. The data belong to a study of T cells in Graves' hyperthyroidism and ophthalmopathy (dated by TCRdb to between 2018 and 2021). For the wider study: Peripheral blood samples were taken at the time of initial diagnosis, prior to any treatment. TCR V-J signatures able to tell the groups apart were searched for in a discovery cohort of some 97 patients, of whom 43 had Graves' ophthalmopathy and under 65 had stable Graves' hyperthyroidism. Prospective prediction of ophthalmopathy was tested in an independent validation cohort of some 19 hyperthyroidism patients and 15 to 17 patients who later progressed to ophthalmopathy. The approximately 97 discovery patients were randomly divided into training and test sets at a 7:3 ratio. In roughly six Graves' hyperthyroidism patients, the study also compared T-cell repertoires from thyroid tissue with T-cell repertoires from blood. After sampling, hyperthyroidism patients received methimazole starting at 30 mg daily, and ophthalmopathy patients received high-dose intravenous methylprednisolone. According to the paper, TCR Vbeta CDR3 sequencing was carried out on about 140 peripheral blood samples, which came from under 50 ophthalmopathy, 80 or so hyperthyroidism and roughly 17 progressor patients.

General conclusions and limits of the study: No statistical method was used to set the sample size in advance, and investigators knew the group allocation. Most expanded thyroid clonotypes (frequency above 0.001) were also detected in blood, suggesting blood repertoires may reflect thyroid immune responses. During validation, the model predicted progression to ophthalmopathy a median of about 6.3 months ahead of onset, with roughly 65% sensitivity and around 72% specificity. A model built on a 13 V-J signature distinguished ophthalmopathy from stable hyperthyroidism, reaching roughly 88% sensitivity and around 81% specificity in cross-validation and 80%/75% in testing.

This receptor was obtained from a man aged 25 to 40 with Graves' ophthalmopathy. Sequencing was done on a sample of blood.

CDR3 region: CASSYRTGDNEQFF. Here is the DNA: TGTGCCAGCAGCTACAGGACAGGGGACAATGAGCAGTTCTTC. Recombination joined TRBV7-2 with TRBJ2-1; TRBD1 matches 9 bases in the middle. From the germline V gene, CDR1 is SGHTA and CDR2 is FQGNSA. The CDR3 covers 14 residues, taking in both the cysteine and the phenylalanine. The entry retains the CDR3 DNA only, 42 bases that are in frame from base 1. Unmatched junction bases come to 3, with V trimmed by 4 bases and J by 5 bases.